The 10 T cell receptor beta chains reported below all come from one sample, sequenced in a study of cytomegalovirus exposure and HLA in healthy donors. 60 Vbeta and 13 Jbeta primers were used in PCR. Sequencing used immunoSEQ multiplex PCR; TCRdb keeps in-frame clones, though not all of them. This sample carries about 130,000 clones, about 79% of them seen once, and the ten largest clones take approximately 3%. The source material was PBMCs. These receptors were obtained from a woman aged 18-35 years in good health and CMV-seropositive.

The sample holds one count of this clone. This chain links TRBV5-4 with TRBJ1-4; 9 bases line up with TRBD1. The CDR3 length is 15 residues. Germline V CDR1 and CDR2: SGHNT, YYREEE (reference sequence). The junction had 5 bases not matched to a gene; V was cut back by 2 bases and J by 6 bases. In DNA, the CDR3 is TGTGCCAGCAGCTTCGGGACAGGGAGGGATGAAAAACTGTTTTTT. It encodes CASSFGTGRDEKLFF. The whole variable domain, filled in from reference TRBV5-4 and TRBJ1-4, reads ETGVTQSPTHLIKTRGQQVTLRCSSQSGHNTVSWYQQALGQGPQFIFQYYREEENGRGNFPPRFSGLQFPNYSSELNVNALELDDSALYLCASSFGTGRDEKLFFGSGTQLSVL.

The chain employs TRBV6-4 and TRBJ2-6, with 8 bases fitting TRBD1. Germline V lookup: CDR1 MRHNA, CDR2 SNTAGT. This CDR3 is 15 amino acids long. V lost 6 bases, J lost 2 bases, and 3 bases stayed unmatched. The CDR3 region has the DNA TGTGCCAGCAGAGAACAGGGGGCTGGGGCCAACGTCCTGACTTTC. This codes for CASREQGAGANVLTF.

J is TRBJ2-1 and V is TRBV19, with D perhaps matching TRBD2 (6 bases). With 5 bases removed from V and 5 bases from J, the gap between germline ends came to 13 bases. The CDR3 runs 14 residues. Per the germline V gene, CDR1 is LNHDA and CDR2 is SQIVND (reference sequence). In nucleotides, the CDR3 is TGTGCCAGTAGTCCGGGACTCGATAACAATGAGCAGTTCTTC. It translates to CASSPGLDNNEQFF.

The chain uses TRBV5-1 and TRBJ1-2; TRBD1 is a possible D gene (5 bases). The V gene lost 0 bases and the J gene lost 8 bases, with 14 bases spanning the gap. The germline V gene encodes CDR1 SGHRS and CDR2 YFSETQ. This CDR3 contains 14 residues. CDR3 in DNA: TGCGCCAGCAGCTTGGCCGACAGAAAGTCGGGCTACACCTTC. Translation: CASSLADRKSGYTF.

The chain is built from TRBV5-4 and TRBJ2-1; no clear D. Per germline, CDR1 SGHNT and CDR2 YYREEE (reference sequence). V shed 2 bases and J shed 7 bases, with 4 bases lying between them. CDR3 length: 11 residues. For the CDR3, the DNA is TGTGCCAGCAGCTTAGAGAATGAGCAGTTCTTC. This translates into CASSLENEQFF.

The gene calls are TRBV29-1 and TRBJ1-2; no definite D call. CDR1 is SQVTM and CDR2 is ANQGSEA in the germline V gene. The V and J ends lost 3 bases and 8 bases respectively, with 13 bases between them. This CDR3 spans 12 amino acids. CDR3 DNA: TGCAGCGTTGAGGCGGGAGTATGGGGCTACACCTTC. This translates into CSVEAGVWGYTF.

This chain uses TRBV9 with TRBJ2-6, with 7 bases fitting TRBD1. CDR1 is SGDLS and CDR2 is YYNGEE in the germline V gene. The CDR3 covers 18 residues. V gave up 0 bases and J gave up 0 bases; unmatched junction bases: 6. Here the CDR3 reads CASSVAGTAFSGANVLTF. DNA for the CDR3: TGTGCCAGCAGCGTAGCCGGGACAGCTTTCTCTGGGGCCAACGTCCTGACTTTC.

The sample holds a few counts of this clone. The rearrangement joins TRBV29-1 to TRBJ2-6; perhaps TRBD1 as D (6 bases). The CDR3 contains 16 residues. CDR1 is SQVTM, CDR2 ANQGSEA, per germline. V was shortened by 5 bases and J by 0 bases, with 14 bases between the two germline ends. Written as DNA, the CDR3 is TGCAGCGTTTTTCGGGACACCGACTCTGGGGCCAACGTCCTGACTTTC. This codes for CSVFRDTDSGANVLTF.

The rearrangement uses TRBV6-1 and TRBJ2-4; possibly TRBD2 for D (5 bases). The V and J ends lost 0 bases and 8 bases respectively, with 14 bases between them. There are 15 residues in the CDR3. Germline values: CDR1 MNHNS, CDR2 SASEGT. CDR3 DNA: TGTGCCAGCAGTGAAGCGACCGGGGAACGGGACATTCAGTACTTC. It yields the protein CASSEATGERDIQYF.

The CDR3 DNA sequence: TGTGCCAGCACGTCCGGGACACCTTCCTCCTACGAGCAGTACTTC. It translates to CASTSGTPSSYEQYF. The chain couples TRBV11-2 to TRBJ2-7; tentatively, D is TRBD1 (6 bases). Trimming took 7 bases from V and 0 from J, leaving 16 bases between them. This CDR3 region has 15 residues. Germline loops: CDR1 SGHAT, CDR2 FQNNGV.